This T cell receptor (beta chain) was recovered during a study of cytomegalovirus exposure and HLA in healthy donors. V shed 3 bases and J 4 bases; nucleotides not matched to a gene: 4. Germline V gene data show CDR1 as SGDLS and CDR2 as YYNGEE. The CDR3 sequence is 14 residues long. The PCR made use of 60 Vbeta and 13 Jbeta primers. Here immunoSEQ multiplex PCR was the method, and the copy in TCRdb shows in-frame clones only, minus some. The sample contains about 130,000 clones, 79% of which appear only once. Sequenced material: PBMCs. The source of this sequence is a male donor in good health and CMV-seronegative. V gene TRBV9 combines with J gene TRBJ1-2, with 9 nucleotides matching TRBD1. The chain's CDR3 is CASSGGQGGYGYTF. Here the CDR3 DNA reads TGTGCCAGCAGCGGGGGACAGGGTGGCTATGGCTACACCTTC.